The 30 T cell receptor beta chains below all came from one sample that was sequenced in a study of T-cell reconstitution after alpha-beta-depleted transplantation in children. Preparation of the TCRbeta library was carried out with unique molecular identifiers. TCRdb reanalysed the PCR reads using MiXCR and keeps one entry per CDR3 protein. Here the sample spans about 110,000 distinct CDR3 sequences, 6.4% being singletons. Material: PBMCs, mostly from graft donor cells, obtained 360 days after TCRalphabeta/CD19-depleted stem cell transplant. These receptors all come from a male patient between 2 and 10 years old who had a stem cell transplant for acute lymphoblastic leukemia, so the T cells may come from the graft donor.

In this sample, this clonotype turned up a few times. The gene calls are TRBV4-3 and TRBJ1-3; no clear D. This CDR3 spans 15 amino acids. The V gene lost 4 bases and the J gene lost 2 bases, with 12 bases spanning the gap. In germline, CDR1 is LGHNA, CDR2 YSLEER. CDR3 sequence (DNA): TGCGCCAGCAGCCCTGAGGCAGGCCCTGGAAACACCATATATTTT. This codes for CASSPEAGPGNTIYF.

This clonotype occurred many times. V is TRBV5-1 and J is TRBJ1-6; D call uncertain. The germline gives CDR1 SGHRS, CDR2 YFSETQ. Trimming stripped 4 bases from V and 8 bases from J, with 13 bases between. CDR3 size: 14 residues. This CDR3 reads CASSLGKGDSPLHF. CDR3 nucleotides: TGCGCCAGCAGCCTCGGGAAGGGAGATTCACCCCTCCACTTT.

This clonotype has more than one count but fewer than ten. V and J are TRBV20-1 and TRBJ2-7; 10 positions agree with TRBD2. Per germline, CDR1 DFQATT and CDR2 SNEGSKA (reference sequence). The V segment lost 0 bases and the J segment 1 base; nucleotides outside the gene matches: 12. This CDR3 contains 18 residues. For the CDR3, the DNA is TGCAGTGCTAGAGATCGTGCTAGCGGGGGTGGCAGTTCCTACGAGCAGTACTTC. Translating it yields CSARDRASGGGSSYEQYF.

This clonotype was picked up a small number of times. This sequence joins TRBV19 and TRBJ2-1; 8 bases agree with TRBD2. The V segment lost 2 bases and the J segment 7 bases; nucleotides outside the gene matches: 4. The CDR3 extends over 14 amino acids. The germline CDR1 and CDR2 sequences are LNHDA and SQIVND (reference sequence). CDR3 sequence: CASSINGRGNEQFF. CDR3 nucleotides: TGTGCCAGTAGTATAAACGGGAGGGGTAATGAGCAGTTCTTC.

This clonotype was observed a handful of times. The chain carries TRBV29-1 and TRBJ2-7, with a weak D call TRBD2 (5 bases). Germline CDR1 SQVTM, CDR2 ANQGSEA. The CDR3 contains 13 residues. V lost 4 bases to trimming and J lost 0 bases, with 10 bases between them. For the CDR3, the DNA is TGCAGCGTTGCTAGCTTGAGCTCCTACGAGCAGTACTTC. Translation gives CSVASLSSYEQYF.

This clonotype appeared a few times. The V gene is TRBV27, the J gene TRBJ1-5; TRBD1 might be the D (6 bases). The length of the CDR3 is 13 residues. Trimming took off 6 bases at V and 7 bases at J, with 13 bases between the two ends. Germline CDR1 is MNHEY and CDR2 is SMNVEV (reference sequence). CDR3 region: CASRGGAGQPQHF. Written as DNA, the CDR3 is TGTGCCAGCAGGGGGGGCGCCGGACAGCCCCAGCATTTT.

In its sample, this clonotype was seen a few times. The chain couples TRBV27 to TRBJ2-5; D is perhaps TRBD1 or TRBD2 (7 bases each). CDR3 size: 14 residues. The germline CDR1 and CDR2 sequences are MNHEY and SMNVEV (reference sequence). The germline V and J ends were trimmed by 5 bases and 2 bases, with 12 bases remaining between them. The DNA for the CDR3 is TGTGCCAGCAGTGGGAGGGGGCGGCAAGAGACCCAGTACTTC. This encodes CASSGRGRQETQYF.

This clonotype is deemed medium-sized. The chain has TRBV4-3 and TRBJ2-4; D unclear. CDR3 length: 14 amino acids. Germline loops: CDR1 LGHNA, CDR2 YSLEER. Deletions cut 3 bases from V and 9 bases from J, with 15 bases between. For the CDR3, the DNA is TGCGCCAGCAGCCATGTTCAAGGGCATGGCATTCAGTACTTC. Translated: CASSHVQGHGIQYF.

This clonotype was recorded a few times. The rearrangement joins TRBV4-3 to TRBJ2-3; TRBD2 might be the D (6 bases). V was shortened by 4 bases and J by 0 bases, with 11 bases between the two germline ends. CDR3 size: 15 residues. In germline, CDR1 is LGHNA, CDR2 YSLEER. CDR3 sequence: CASSPLAASTDTQYF. DNA for the CDR3: TGCGCCAGCAGCCCCTTAGCGGCTAGCACAGATACGCAGTATTTT.

This clonotype appeared a few times. This sequence joins TRBV27 and TRBJ2-2; 10 bases agree with TRBD1. The germline CDR1 and CDR2 sequences are MNHEY and SMNVEV (reference sequence). J was trimmed by 5 bases and V by 8 bases; bases with no gene match: 11. The CDR3 has 16 amino acids. The CDR3 is CASVRDRGVKTGELFF. As DNA, the CDR3 is TGTGCCAGCGTCCGGGACAGGGGAGTAAAAACCGGGGAGCTGTTTTTT.

This clonotype came up many times. The chain uses TRBV4-3 and TRBJ2-1; D possibly corresponds to TRBD1 (5 bases). Trimming removed 3 bases from V and 3 bases from J, with 9 bases in between. Germline loops: CDR1 LGHNA, CDR2 YSLEER. The CDR3 runs to 14 residues. CDR3 loop: CASSQTDYYNEQFF. Here the CDR3 DNA reads TGCGCCAGCAGCCAGACAGATTACTACAATGAGCAGTTCTTC.

The chain joins TRBV15 to TRBJ2-7; no definite D call. Deletions cut 5 bases from V and 7 bases from J, with 15 bases between. The length of the CDR3 is 13 residues. Germline V gene sequence: CDR1 LNHNV, CDR2 YYDKDF (reference sequence). CDR3 sequence: CATSPYTLGEQYF. The DNA of the CDR3 is TGTGCCACCAGCCCTTACACCTTGGGAGAGCAGTACTTC.

The rearrangement uses TRBV6-1 and TRBJ2-7; 11 positions agree with TRBD2. This CDR3 has 14 residues. Germline CDR1 is MNHNS and CDR2 is SASEGT. The J segment lost 5 bases and the V segment lost 7 bases, leaving 7 bases of the junction unmatched. In DNA form, the CDR3 reads TGTGCCAGCACTCGACTAGCGGGAAACAACGAGCAGTACTTC. Translating it yields CASTRLAGNNEQYF.

This clonotype has a count of ten or more. This rearrangement joins TRBV15 to TRBJ2-1, with D uncertain. Trimming took off 6 bases at V and 2 bases at J, with 14 bases between the two ends. Germline lookup yields CDR1 LNHNV and CDR2 YYDKDF (reference sequence). The CDR3 loop spans 15 amino acids. The CDR3 nucleotides are TGTGCCACCAGTATTTCCTGGACGGCCTACAATGAGCAGTTCTTC. It specifies CATSISWTAYNEQFF.

This clonotype was observed many times. This chain connects TRBV9 to TRBJ2-6; tentatively, D is TRBD1 (5 bases). The CDR3 is made up of 15 amino acids. V was shortened by 5 bases and J by 2 bases, with 11 bases between the two germline ends. Looked up from germline, CDR1 is SGDLS and CDR2 is YYNGEE. CDR3 region: CASRDGQTGANVLTF. The CDR3 nucleotides read TGTGCCAGCAGAGATGGACAAACTGGGGCCAACGTCCTGACTTTC.

A few counts support this clonotype. The CDR3 is CASSTGPDGYTF. The DNA for the CDR3 is TGTGCCAGCAGCACAGGTCCCGATGGCTACACCTTC. The chain uses TRBV28 and TRBJ1-2; D possibly corresponds to TRBD1 (5 bases). The CDR3 runs to 12 residues. In germline, CDR1 is MDHEN, CDR2 SYDVKM. Trimming cost V 6 bases and J 6 bases, with 11 bases left between them.

This clonotype was picked up many times. The V call is TRBV2, the J call TRBJ2-5, with a tentative D call TRBD1 (6 bases). The ends were cut back, 7 bases at V and 5 bases at J, with 14 bases in the middle. Germline lookup yields CDR1 SNHLY and CDR2 FYNNEI. The CDR3 loop spans 13 amino acids. CDR3 loop: CASMGAVVETQYF. Written as DNA, the CDR3 is TGTGCCAGCATGGGGGCAGTTGTGGAGACCCAGTACTTC.

V gene TRBV5-1 combines with J gene TRBJ2-2; a weak D match, TRBD1 (6 bases). The CDR3 is 17 amino acids. V was pared by 6 bases and J by 2 bases, with 20 bases between. CDR1 is SGHRS, CDR2 YFSETQ, per germline. The CDR3 protein is CASTLYPTDSNTGELFF. CDR3 sequence (DNA): TGCGCCAGCACCCTCTACCCGACGGACAGTAACACCGGGGAGCTGTTTTTT.

The chain carries TRBV7-2 and TRBJ2-1; D unclear. V lost 1 base, J lost 6 bases, and 4 bases lay in between. CDR1 is SGHTA and CDR2 is FQGNSA in the germline V gene. This CDR3 region has 12 residues. DNA of the CDR3: TGTGCCAGCAGCTTAGGACTCAATGAGCAGTTCTTC. Its translation: CASSLGLNEQFF.

There are a few counts of this clonotype. The V gene is TRBV28, the J gene TRBJ1-2; tentative D call: TRBD1 (6 bases). V was clipped by 6 bases and J by 5 bases, with 13 bases between them. Looked up from germline, CDR1 is MDHEN and CDR2 is SYDVKM. The CDR3 sequence is 13 residues long. The CDR3: CASSQPGDYGYTF. The CDR3, as DNA: TGTGCCAGCAGCCAGCCAGGGGATTATGGCTACACCTTC.

About this clonotype itself: Possible read error: a much larger clone is one base away. This chain connects TRBV24-1 to TRBJ2-1; no reliable D call. CDR3 size: 11 residues. Looked up from germline, CDR1 is KGHDR and CDR2 is SFDVKD. The CDR3, as DNA: TGTGCCTCCAGTGTGAGGAATGAGCAGTTCTTC. Translated, it gives CASSVRNEQFF.

The chain links TRBV10-3 to TRBJ2-7, with 8 bases aligning to TRBD1. Germline V lookup: CDR1 ENHRY, CDR2 SYGVKD. This CDR3 is built from 16 residues. V gave up 4 bases and J gave up 1 base; unmatched junction bases: 9. This CDR3 is CAISGLTGGNSYEQYF. The CDR3 DNA follows: TGTGCCATCAGTGGTTTAACAGGGGGGAATTCCTACGAGCAGTACTTC.

The V call is TRBV10-3, the J call TRBJ1-4; 8 bases are shared with TRBD1. Per the germline V gene, CDR1 is ENHRY and CDR2 is SYGVKD. There are 15 residues in the CDR3. With V trimmed by 2 bases and J by 3 bases, 2 bases remained unmatched. Here the CDR3 reads CAISEGQGANEKLFF. The CDR3 coding sequence is TGTGCCATCAGTGAGGGACAGGGCGCTAATGAAAAACTGTTTTTT.

This clonotype came up many times. This chain links TRBV7-9 with TRBJ1-5; TRBD1 is a possible D gene (6 bases). Germline V gene lookup returns CDR1 SEHNR and CDR2 FQNEAQ (reference sequence). The CDR3 has 13 residues. V lost 10 bases and J 7 bases, leaving 17 bases between the germline ends. CDR3 sequence: CATSRGAGQPQHF. CDR3 coding DNA: TGTGCCACATCAAGGGGGGCGGGGCAGCCCCAGCATTTT. The whole variable domain, remainder taken from reference TRBV7-9 and TRBJ1-5, is DTGVSQNPRHKITKRGQNVTFRCDPISEHNRLYWYRQTLGQGPEFLTYFQNEAQLEKSRLLSDRFSAERPKGSFSTLEIQRTEQGDSAMYLCATSRGAGQPQHFGDGTRLSIL.

This clonotype appeared many times. The V call is TRBV12-3 or TRBV12-4, the J call TRBJ2-7; D is unresolved. The CDR3 runs 15 residues. The V gene lost 1 base and the J gene lost 5 bases, with 15 bases spanning the gap. The CDR3 here is CASSLEGLPRDEQYF. The CDR3, as DNA: TGTGCCAGCAGTTTAGAAGGGCTCCCCCGGGACGAGCAGTACTTC.

This clonotype was picked up a small number of times. The chain combines TRBV7-2 with TRBJ2-4; TRBD2 might be the D (5 bases). V was trimmed by 5 bases and J by 9 bases, leaving 17 bases between them. This CDR3 contains 14 residues. CDR1 and CDR2 (germline): SGHTA, FQGNSA. The CDR3 protein is CASSPLGIEGIQYF. The CDR3 region has the DNA TGTGCCAGCAGCCCCCTAGGAATAGAGGGCATTCAGTACTTC.

This clonotype was counted at least ten times. The V and J genes are TRBV27 and TRBJ2-5; D is unclear. Germline assignment: CDR1 MNHEY and CDR2 SMNVEV (reference sequence). This CDR3 region has 14 residues. The V end lost 3 bases, the J end lost 5 bases, and 13 bases lay between the germline ends. The CDR3 region is CASSFLGSWETQYF. DNA for the CDR3: TGTGCCAGCAGTTTTTTGGGTTCGTGGGAGACCCAGTACTTC.

This clonotype was seen repeatedly, ten times or more. The chain links TRBV10-3 to TRBJ2-2; 8 nucleotides align to TRBD2. J gave up 7 bases and V 9 bases, and 7 bases lay outside the gene matches. This CDR3 has 13 amino acids. Per the germline V gene, CDR1 is ENHRY and CDR2 is SYGVKD. CDR3: CAILADPGGELFF. The CDR3 DNA reads TGTGCCATACTAGCGGACCCCGGCGGGGAGCTGTTTTTT.

This clonotype was detected ten times or more. The chain joins TRBV20-1 to TRBJ1-1; no clear D. The V gene lost 3 bases and the J gene lost 4 bases, with 12 bases spanning the gap. The germline V gene encodes CDR1 DFQATT and CDR2 SNEGSKA (reference sequence). The CDR3 runs 13 residues. For the CDR3, the DNA is TGCAGTGCTAGTGAGGAGGGAAGCACTGAAGCTTTCTTT. Protein product: CSASEEGSTEAFF.

This clonotype was detected many times. The chain carries TRBV4-3 and TRBJ2-7, with D unclear. V lost 5 bases, J lost 4 bases, and 15 bases lay in between. This CDR3 has 14 residues. CDR1 LGHNA and CDR2 YSLEER come from the germline V gene. The CDR3 DNA follows: TGCGCCAGCAGCGACGGGCCTATTGGGTACGAGCAGTACTTC. Residues: CASSDGPIGYEQYF.